The following is a TCR beta chain sequence with its context. The antigen remains undetermined. This specimen belongs to a study of OX40 agonist ivuxolimab in advanced cancers. Background on the study: The dose-escalation group included hepatocellular carcinoma, melanoma, renal cell carcinoma and head and neck cancer. Study observations and caveats: Among T cells, CD8+ cells averaged more expanded clones than CD4+ cells.

Measured with immunoSEQ multiplex PCR; TCRdb has only the in-frame clones, and not every one. The table lists 120,000 or so clones, approximately 89% of them singletons. Trimming at V came to 0 bases and at J to 3 bases, leaving 10 bases not matched to a gene. This CDR3 comprises 17 residues. Germline V CDR1 and CDR2: ENHRY, SYGVKD. The source of this sequence is an adult with an advanced solid tumor such as melanoma, head and neck, liver or kidney cancer. Sequencing was performed on CD4+ or CD8+ T cells sorted from blood, taken in a trial of the OX40 agonist ivuxolimab. The rearrangement uses TRBV10-3 and TRBJ2-5, with TRBD2 matching 7 bases. The CDR3 sequence is CAISESIAGGSEETQYF. CDR3 in DNA: TGTGCCATCAGTGAGTCGATAGCGGGCGGAAGCGAAGAGACCCAGTACTTC.